There are a few counts of the clone carrying this T cell receptor beta chain. Its target is unknown. These data originate in a study of T cells in Graves' hyperthyroidism and ophthalmopathy. Broader study findings: Stable hyperthyroidism and ophthalmopathy were separated using 13 V-J signatures. Within blood appeared most thyroid clonotypes that had expanded above 0.001.

The CDR3 regions of TCR beta were amplified from RNA transcripts. First-round RT-PCR targeting the TCR CDR3 was performed with the HTBI primer set. TCRdb analysed the multiplex PCR reads with MiXCR anew, one entry per CDR3 protein. The sample includes 300,000 to 400,000 distinct CDR3 sequences, around a sixth seen only once; the top ten take under 55%. Diagnosis of hyperthyroidism was new in patients aged 18 to 65, and its duration was under 2 months. This CDR3 contains 12 residues. V lost 5 bases to trimming and J lost 3 bases; unmatched junction nucleotides: 0. Germline values: CDR1 DFQATT, CDR2 SNEGSKA (reference sequence).

What was sequenced was blood. The genes are TRBV20-1 and TRBJ2-2; TRBD1 matches 7 bases. This clonotype was obtained from a woman in her fifties or sixties with Graves' hyperthyroidism. CDR3 in DNA: TGCAGTGCTGACAGGGACACCGGGGAGCTGTTTTTT. It is translated as CSADRDTGELFF.